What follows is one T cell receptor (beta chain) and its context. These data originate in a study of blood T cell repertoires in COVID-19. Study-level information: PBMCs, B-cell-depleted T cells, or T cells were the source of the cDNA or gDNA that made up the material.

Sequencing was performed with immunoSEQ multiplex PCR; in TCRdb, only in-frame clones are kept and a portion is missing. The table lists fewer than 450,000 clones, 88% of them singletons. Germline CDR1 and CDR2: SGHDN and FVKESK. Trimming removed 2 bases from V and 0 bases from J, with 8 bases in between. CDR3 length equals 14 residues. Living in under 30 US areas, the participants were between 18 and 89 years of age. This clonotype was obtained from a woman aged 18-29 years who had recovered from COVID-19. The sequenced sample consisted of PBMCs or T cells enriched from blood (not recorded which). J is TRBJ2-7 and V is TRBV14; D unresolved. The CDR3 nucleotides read TGTGCCAGCAGCCAAATTGCGTTCTCCTACGAGCAGTACTTC. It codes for CASSQIAFSYEQYF. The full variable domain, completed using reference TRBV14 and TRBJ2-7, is EAGVTQFPSHSVIEKGQTVTLRCDPISGHDNLYWYRRVMGKEIKFLLHFVKESKQDESGMPNNRFLAERTGGTYSTLKVQPAELEDSGVYFCASSQIAFSYEQYFGPGTRLTVT.